Shown below are 14 T cell receptor beta chains from a single sample sequenced in a study of identical twins. TCRdb analysed the 5' RACE reads with MiXCR anew, one entry per CDR3 protein. Seen here are 450,000 or so distinct CDR3 sequences, 13% to 15% observed once, and the top ten hold 0.4% to 0.55%. These records were also assigned to another study, of yellow fever vaccine responses in identical twins.

The specimen was CD4+ T cells sorted from blood. The receptors derive from a woman between 18 and 30 years old in good health.

This clonotype was found a few times. CDR3 residues: CASSPAGWGKETQYF. CDR3 nucleotide sequence: TGTGCCAGCAGCCCAGCCGGTTGGGGCAAAGAGACCCAGTACTTC. The V gene is TRBV11-2, the J gene TRBJ2-5; possible D gene TRBD1, 5 bases. Germline V gene sequence: CDR1 SGHAT, CDR2 FQNNGV. Between the trimmed V and J ends, which lost 5 bases and 3 bases, there was a span of 16 bases. The CDR3 extends over 15 amino acids.

This clonotype occurred once. The CDR3 bases are TGCAGTGCTGGAGTACGGGTTGTAGGAGAGCAGTACTTC. It codes for CSAGVRVVGEQYF. This chain joins TRBV20-1 and TRBJ2-7, with D uncertain. Between the trimmed V and J ends, which lost 5 bases and 7 bases, there was a span of 18 bases. Germline V lookup: CDR1 DFQATT, CDR2 SNEGSKA (reference sequence). The length of the CDR3 is 13 residues.

The chain joins TRBV28 to TRBJ2-2, with a possible D match to TRBD2 (5 bases). The CDR3 has 15 amino acids. V dropped 1 base and J dropped 6 bases, with 12 bases sitting between them. The germline gives CDR1 MDHEN, CDR2 SYDVKM. The CDR3 sequence is CASSLSSRGAGELFF. The CDR3 DNA reads TGTGCCAGCAGTTTATCCTCACGGGGAGCCGGGGAGCTGTTTTTT. Using reference TRBV28 and TRBJ2-2 for the parts outside the CDR3, the full variable domain is DVKVTQSSRYLVKRTGEKVFLECVQDMDHENMFWYRQDPGLGLRLIYFSYDVKMKEKGDIPEGYSVSREKKERFSLILESASTNQTSMYLCASSLSSRGAGELFFGEGSRLTVL.

This chain connects TRBV12-3 or TRBV12-4 to TRBJ2-1; D may be TRBD1 or TRBD2 (5 bases each). This CDR3 region has 14 residues. V was cut by 6 bases and J by 5 bases, with 14 bases left in between. The CDR3, as DNA: TGTGCCAGCAGACCGGGGACGAAGCACAATGAGCAGTTCTTC. This gives the protein CASRPGTKHNEQFF.

The table lists this clonotype with a few counts. V is TRBV12-3 or TRBV12-4 and J is TRBJ1-4, with 8 bases that match TRBD1. The CDR3 runs 16 residues. Trimming took 5 bases from V and 3 from J; bases not matched to a gene: 8. CDR3 loop: CASSRQGRLPNEKLFF. CDR3 DNA sequence: TGTGCCAGCAGTAGACAGGGGCGGTTACCTAATGAAAAACTGTTTTTT.

This clonotype was observed a handful of times. This sequence joins TRBV27 and TRBJ2-5; no clear D gene. Trimming removed 2 bases from V and 2 bases from J, with 12 bases in between. CDR3 size: 15 residues. Per the germline V gene, CDR1 is MNHEY and CDR2 is SMNVEV (reference sequence). As DNA, the CDR3 is TGTGCCAGCAGTTTAGAAGGAGTAGGGCAAGAGACCCAGTACTTC. It yields the protein CASSLEGVGQETQYF.

This rearrangement joins TRBV14 to TRBJ2-6; no firm D call. CDR1 is SGHDN and CDR2 is FVKESK in the germline V gene. Between the trimmed V and J ends, which lost 0 bases and 4 bases, there was a span of 16 bases. This CDR3 is 18 amino acids long. The CDR3 DNA reads as TGTGCCAGCAGCCAAGATCGAACGTCCAGCGTCGGGGCCAACGTCCTGACTTTC. Translated: CASSQDRTSSVGANVLTF.

This clonotype was counted only a few times. The J gene is TRBJ2-3, the V gene TRBV29-1, with D maybe TRBD2 (5 bases). Germline V gives CDR1 SQVTM, CDR2 ANQGSEA. The CDR3 length is 15 residues. The V gene lost 4 bases and the J gene lost 3 bases, with 17 bases spanning the gap. CDR3 in amino acids: CSVGRTDTTTDTQYF. The DNA of the CDR3 is TGCAGCGTTGGGAGGACGGATACCACGACAGATACGCAGTATTTT.

V usage is TRBV20-1 and J usage is TRBJ2-2; 13 bases agree with TRBD2. The CDR3 extends over 17 amino acids. V was clipped by 1 base and J by 7 bases; unmatched bases: 9. Germline V gives CDR1 DFQATT, CDR2 SNEGSKA (reference sequence). CDR3 DNA sequence: TGCAGTGCTAGAGCGCGGACTAGCGGGAGCTTGGGCGGGGAGCTGTTTTTT. Protein product: CSARARTSGSLGGELFF.

This clonotype was counted between two and nine times. The genes are TRBV10-3 and TRBJ2-5, with 8 nucleotides matching TRBD2. This CDR3 has 15 residues. Germline CDR1 is ENHRY and CDR2 is SYGVKD. V was pared by 2 bases and J by 2 bases, with 4 bases of the junction left unmatched. The DNA for the CDR3 is TGTGCCATCAGTGAGGGCGGGGGGAAACAAGAGACCCAGTACTTC. Amino acids: CAISEGGGKQETQYF.

This chain links TRBV20-1 with TRBJ2-3; 11 nucleotides agree with TRBD2. The CDR3 length is 14 residues. Trimming took 5 bases from V and 3 from J; bases not matched to a gene: 4. The V gene's germline CDR1 is DFQATT and CDR2 SNEGSKA (reference sequence). The CDR3 DNA reads TGCAGTGCTCACCCTAGCGGGGGGACAGATACGCAGTATTTT. Translation: CSAHPSGGTDTQYF.

There are many counts of this clonotype. This chain joins TRBV29-1 and TRBJ2-1, with D perhaps being TRBD1 or TRBD2 (5 bases each). V lost 7 bases and J 6 bases, leaving 16 bases between the germline ends. The CDR3 covers 13 residues. Germline lookup yields CDR1 SQVTM and CDR2 ANQGSEA. The CDR3 protein is CSGRSGQSNEQFF. Here the CDR3 DNA reads TGCAGCGGGAGGTCGGGGCAATCCAATGAGCAGTTCTTC.

V gene TRBV27 combines with J gene TRBJ2-5; possibly TRBD1 or TRBD2 for D (5 bases each). Germline CDR1 reads MNHEY; CDR2 reads SMNVEV (reference sequence). This CDR3 is built from 18 residues. V gave up 7 bases and J gave up 0 bases, with 24 bases separating them. Written as DNA, the CDR3 is TGTGCCAGCACGCCCAGGGTTATCTCGCGGGCCTACCAAGAGACCCAGTACTTC. Protein: CASTPRVISRAYQETQYF.

The chain carries TRBV15 and TRBJ2-2, with 12 bases lining up with TRBD1. CDR1 is LNHNV, CDR2 YYDKDF, per germline (reference sequence). This CDR3 contains 16 residues. Losses at the gene ends were 7 bases for V and 5 bases for J; bases not matched to a gene: 8. The DNA of the CDR3 is TGTGCCACCAACTTCGGGACAGGGGGCCTTACCGGGGAGCTGTTTTTT. Translated, it gives CATNFGTGGLTGELFF.